This T cell receptor beta chain was sequenced during a study of T cells after yellow fever vaccination. This clonotype has just a few counts. MiXCR was run by TCRdb on the 5' RACE reads, yielding one entry per CDR3 protein. This table has hundreds of thousands of distinct CDR3 sequences, around 10% appearing once. V lost 5 bases and J 9 bases, leaving 15 bases between the germline ends. CDR3 length: 13 amino acids. The TCR sequence derives from a man aged 18 to 35 who received the YFV17D yellow fever vaccine. This specimen was PBMCs, taken on the day of the first yellow fever vaccination. The J gene is TRBJ2-3, the V gene TRBV12-3 or TRBV12-4, with D tentatively TRBD1 or TRBD2 (5 bases each). The CDR3 sequence is CASSNEGRVTQYF. As DNA, the CDR3 is TGTGCCAGCAGTAATGAGGGACGGGTCACGCAGTATTTT.